These 10 T cell receptor beta chains came from one sample sequenced in a study of esophageal squamous cell carcinoma under preoperative chemotherapy. Time point noted: after preoperative PTX-NDP chemotherapy. TCRdb itself ran the PCR reads through MiXCR, one entry per CDR3 protein. This table holds over 25,000 distinct CDR3 sequences, 50% to 60% found once. Collection of the sample occurred from a patient given preoperative chemotherapy. These receptors were collected from a human donor with esophageal squamous cell carcinoma. The donor label of this sample is uncertain.

This clonotype occurred many times. The CDR3 loop is CAISRLAGEGGELFF. CDR3 DNA: TGTGCCATCAGTCGTCTAGCGGGGGAAGGCGGGGAGCTGTTTTTT. The J gene is TRBJ2-2, the V gene TRBV10-3, with 10 bases that match TRBD2. Germline loops: CDR1 ENHRY, CDR2 SYGVKD. The CDR3 is 15 residues long. V lost 5 bases and J lost 7; bases outside the gene matches: 7.

V gene TRBV11-3 combines with J gene TRBJ2-4, with D possibly being TRBD1 (6 bases). With 1 base removed from V and 5 bases from J, the gap between germline ends came to 15 bases. Germline CDR1 and CDR2: SGHNT and YENEEA. The CDR3 loop spans 16 amino acids. The CDR3: CASSLGGGRDQNIQYF. In DNA form, the CDR3 reads TGTGCCAGCAGCTTAGGTGGGGGCCGTGACCAAAACATTCAGTACTTC.

The rearrangement joins TRBV12-3 or TRBV12-4 to TRBJ1-1; D gene uncertain. Trimming took off 5 bases at V and 1 base at J, with 14 bases between the two ends. This CDR3 has 15 residues. The CDR3 here is CASSSNGPQNTEAFF. In nucleotides, the CDR3 is TGTGCCAGCAGTAGCAACGGGCCGCAGAACACTGAAGCTTTCTTT.

The chain carries TRBV12-3 or TRBV12-4 and TRBJ2-1, with D possibly TRBD2 on 5 matching bases. The length of the CDR3 is 12 residues. Trimming cost V 7 bases and J 6 bases, with 10 bases left between them. As DNA, the CDR3 is TGTGCCAGCACCGAGAGGGCCAATGAGCAGTTCTTC. Protein product: CASTERANEQFF.

This clonotype was seen a few times. Here the CDR3 reads CASREVGNSPLHF. CDR3 in DNA: TGCGCCAGCAGGGAGGTGGGGAATTCACCCCTCCACTTT. The chain combines TRBV5-1 with TRBJ1-6; D not certain. CDR3 size: 13 residues. Germline CDR1 reads SGHRS; CDR2 reads YFSETQ. V lost 5 bases to trimming and J lost 7 bases, with 10 bases between them.

This chain links TRBV6-1 with TRBJ2-7; D unclear. V lost 5 bases and J lost 4, with 12 bases in between. Germline V gene lookup returns CDR1 MNHNS and CDR2 SASEGT. This CDR3 contains 13 residues. The CDR3 DNA follows: TGTGCCAGCAGTCTTTGGCCCGGATACGAGCAGTACTTC. This sequence encodes CASSLWPGYEQYF.

Ten or more counts support this clonotype. The genes are TRBV12-3 or TRBV12-4 and TRBJ2-1; TRBD2 matches at 9 bases. The J call may be wrong; the DNA end is better matched by TRBJ2-5. The CDR3 covers 14 residues. The DNA of the CDR3 is TGTGCCAGCAGTTTAATGCGGGGGGGAGAGACCCAGTACTTC. Its translation is CASSLMRGGETQYF.

This clonotype was observed a few times. The rearrangement joins TRBV27 to TRBJ2-7; 12 nucleotides match TRBD1. The CDR3 contains 20 residues. Germline lookup yields CDR1 MNHEY and CDR2 SMNVEV (reference sequence). Trimming took 5 bases from V and 2 from J; bases not matched to a gene: 19. This CDR3 is CASSPKGVRDRGPLPYEQYF. Here the CDR3 DNA reads TGTGCCAGCAGTCCGAAAGGGGTCCGGGACAGGGGGCCCCTACCCTACGAGCAGTACTTC.

By share, this clonotype counts as medium-sized. This chain connects TRBV7-8 to TRBJ2-5, with D possibly being TRBD2 (5 bases). The CDR3 contains 15 residues. Trimming shortened V by 5 bases and J by 4 bases, and 17 bases separated the two germline ends. Germline V gene sequence: CDR1 SGHVS, CDR2 FQNEAQ. DNA of the CDR3: TGTGCCAGCAGCCCCCAATGGACTGGTCGAGAGACCCAGTACTTC. It translates to CASSPQWTGRETQYF.

This clonotype was recorded many times. The germline gene is not matched at one end of the junction; a read error may be the cause. The V call is TRBV7-6, the J call TRBJ2-1; D gene ambiguous. The CDR3 length is 12 residues. Germline assignment: CDR1 SGHVS and CDR2 FNYEAQ. The CDR3 DNA reads as TGTGCCAGCGCTATCTCCAACAATGAGCAGTTCTTC. Residues: CASAISNNEQFF.